Shown below are 14 T cell receptor beta chains from a single sample sequenced in a study of CD8+ T cells in alopecia areata. Isolated RNA was reverse transcribed into cDNA used as the sequencing template. The protocol was immunoSEQ multiplex PCR, while the TCRdb copy is restricted to in-frame clones and leaves out a portion. The profile covers around 100,000 clones, none occurring a single time. Sequencing input: lesional skin. All receptors derive from a C3H/HeJ mouse with alopecia areata. The mouse line has the MHC haplotype H2-k.

This clone was detected ten times or more. Mouse names are used for the genes. This CDR3 is CASSDAGGASQDTQYF. CDR3 DNA (partial): TGTGCCAGCAGTGATGCCGGGGGGGCCTCCCAAGAC. This rearrangement joins TRBV13-3 to TRBJ2-5; TRBD2 matches 8 bases. From the germline J gene comes the end of the CDR3, since the read stops 4 residues before it. Germline V CDR1 and CDR2: NNHDY, SYVADS. V lost 0 bases to trimming and J lost 2 bases; unmatched junction nucleotides: 5. The CDR3 contains 16 residues.

This clone was detected a few times. Gene and germline names: mouse. The observed sequence ends 4 residues before the CDR3 terminus, with the missing tail filled in from the germline J gene. V and J are TRBV12-1 and TRBJ2-7; unclear D gene. The CDR3 sequence is 12 residues long. V was clipped by 0 bases and J by 2 bases, with 4 bases between them. Germline lookup yields CDR1 SGHSN and CDR2 HYEKVE. Incomplete CDR3 DNA: TGTGCCAGCTCTCTCGAGGCCTAT. This gives the protein CASSLEAY. The full CDR3 reads CASSLEAYEQYF. Looking up the rest from reference TRBV12-1 and TRBJ2-7 gives the full variable domain: DSGVVQSPRHIIKEKGGRSVLTCIPISGHSNVVWYQQTLGKELKFLIQHYEKVERDKGFLPSRFSVQQFDDYHSEMNMSALELEDSAMYFCASSLEAYEQYFGPGTRLTVL.

In the case of this clone: Mouse gene names and germline throughout. The CDR3 goes on 4 residues after the read ends, and that part is filled in from the germline J gene. The rearrangement uses TRBV13-3 and TRBJ2-7, with unresolved D. The CDR3 is made up of 11 amino acids. CDR1 is NNHDY, CDR2 SYVADS, per germline. The CDR3 DNA, read in part, is TGTGCCAGCAGGACTTTGTAT. The encoded protein is CASRTLY. The whole CDR3 sequence reads CASRTLYEQYF.

About this clone itself: The germline and genes are mouse ones. The read ends 4 residues before the CDR3 terminus; that terminus is restored from the germline J gene. The chain is built from TRBV13-3 and TRBJ1-4; D remains unclear. The V end lost 0 bases, the J end lost 0 bases, and 9 bases lay between the germline ends. The germline CDR1 and CDR2 sequences are NNHDY and SYVADS. The CDR3 loop spans 16 amino acids. The CDR3 region is CASSDGSLISNERLFF. CDR3 DNA, as far as it was read: TGTGCCAGCAGTGATGGCAGTCTTATTTCCAACGAA.

A few counts support this clone. Each gene name is a mouse one. The read falls 4 residues short of the CDR3 end, and the missing part is taken from the germline J gene. This sequence joins TRBV19 and TRBJ1-2, with D tentatively TRBD1 (5 bases). Germline CDR1 reads FNHDT; CDR2 reads SITEND (reference sequence). Trimming removed 4 bases at V and 4 bases at J, with 17 bases between. The CDR3 is 15 residues long. The covered CDR3 bases are TGTGCCAGCAGTCCTTCAGGGAGGATTGGCTCC. Encoded protein: CASSPSGRIGS. The complete CDR3 reads CASSPSGRIGSDYTF.

This clone was observed a handful of times. Germline and genes here are mouse. Sequencing ends 4 residues short of the CDR3 end; the germline J gene provides the rest. This chain uses TRBV1 with TRBJ2-5; D not certain. V was cut by 0 bases and J by 0 bases, with 10 bases left in between. CDR3 length: 16 residues. The V gene's germline CDR1 is NSQYPW and CDR2 LRSPGD (reference sequence). The part of the CDR3 DNA that was read is TGCACCTGCAGTGCAGAGTCTGGAGTTAACCAAGAC. Protein product: CTCSAESGVNQD. Given in full, the CDR3 is CTCSAESGVNQDTQYF. The full variable domain, in which reference TRBV1 and TRBJ2-5 provide the parts outside the CDR3, is VTLLEQNPRWRLVPRGQAVNLRCILKNSQYPWMSWYQQDLQKQLQWLFTLRSPGDKEVKSLPGADYLATRVTDTELRLQVANMSQGRTLYCTCSAESGVNQDTQYFGPGTRLLVL.

Note on this clone: Genes and germline are mouse. Read data end 4 residues before the CDR3 end; the end is taken from the germline J gene. V gene TRBV1 combines with J gene TRBJ2-3, with TRBD2 identical over 12 bases. J was trimmed by 2 bases and V by 4 bases; bases with no gene match: 4. Per germline, CDR1 NSQYPW and CDR2 LRSPGD (reference sequence). The CDR3 runs to 16 residues. The CDR3 reads CTCSGLGGRSAETLYF. CDR3 DNA (partial): TGCACCTGCAGTGGACTGGGGGGGCGATCTGCAGAA.

Remarks on this clone: Gene names are mouse gene names. The read ends 4 residues early relative to the CDR3; the germline J gene fills the gap. The chain links TRBV1 to TRBJ2-7; weak D call: TRBD1 (5 bases). CDR1 NSQYPW and CDR2 LRSPGD come from the germline V gene (reference sequence). CDR3 length equals 14 residues. The CDR3 sequence is CTCSAERGGDEQYF. The part of the CDR3 DNA that was read is TGCACCTGCAGTGCAGAAAGGGGAGGCGAT.

With regard to this clone: The gene names given are mouse names. The sequenced fragment ends 4 residues before the CDR3 boundary, so the rest is inferred from the germline J gene. The chain employs TRBV13-3 and TRBJ1-1; possible D gene TRBD1, 6 bases. Germline assignment: CDR1 NNHDY and CDR2 SYVADS. The CDR3 consists of 14 residues. Trimming cost V 6 bases and J 0 bases, with 12 bases left between them. The CDR3 reads CASIPGHSNTEVFF. The sequenced part of the CDR3 DNA is TGTGCCAGCATACCGGGACACTCAAACACA.

A few counts support this clone. The gene names here belong to mouse. The read ends 4 residues before the CDR3 terminus; that terminus is restored from the germline J gene. The V call is TRBV13-3, the J call TRBJ2-7, with D perhaps TRBD1 (5 bases). V gave up 5 bases and J gave up 0 bases, with 9 bases separating them. This CDR3 comprises 13 residues. The germline V gene has CDR1 NNHDY and CDR2 SYVADS. The DNA read from the CDR3 is TGTGCCAGCAGAGGGGTAAGCTCCTAT. Translating gives CASRGVSSY. In full, the CDR3 is CASRGVSSYEQYF.

This clone was seen only a few times. The genes are named according to mouse. The sequenced fragment ends 4 residues before the CDR3 boundary, so the rest is inferred from the germline J gene. The V and J genes are TRBV13-3 and TRBJ2-5; TRBD2 matches at 8 bases. Germline V CDR1 and CDR2: NNHDY, SYVADS. The J segment lost 3 bases and the V segment lost 0 bases, leaving 3 bases of the junction unmatched. This CDR3 comprises 15 residues. Incomplete CDR3 DNA: TGTGCCAGCAGTGATGTTGGGGGGGAGCAAGAC. This gives the protein CASSDVGGEQD. The full-length CDR3 reads as CASSDVGGEQDTQYF.

Comments on this clone: Gene names refer to mouse genes. The CDR3 is cut off 4 residues early in the read; its end comes from the germline J gene. The gene calls are TRBV31 and TRBJ2-1; 10 bases align to TRBD1. The germline V gene encodes CDR1 GKSSPN and CDR2 SITVG. The CDR3 is 14 residues long. V lost 3 bases and J lost 4; bases outside the gene matches: 3. CDR3 DNA, as far as it was read: TGTGCCTGGAGCCGGGACAGGGGTTATGCT. Its protein product is CAWSRDRGYA. The entire CDR3 reads CAWSRDRGYAEQFF.

Comments on this clone: The germline and genes are mouse ones. The CDR3 end lies 4 residues beyond the end of the read and is filled in from the germline J gene. The chain carries TRBV13-3 and TRBJ2-3, with TRBD2 matching over 10 bases. The V and J ends lost 0 bases and 4 bases, in that order; junction bases with no gene match: 8. This CDR3 has 17 amino acids. Germline CDR1 and CDR2: NNHDY and SYVADS. CDR3 DNA, as far as it was read: TGTGCCAGCAGTGATGCTTCCCTGGGGGGGCGCCCAGAA. The encoded protein is CASSDASLGGRPE. The complete CDR3 protein is CASSDASLGGRPETLYF.

This clone appeared a few times. The genes and germline here are from mouse. The CDR3 goes on 4 residues after the read ends, and that part is filled in from the germline J gene. The chain links TRBV19 to TRBJ2-1; 11 nucleotides align to TRBD2. Looked up from germline, CDR1 is FNHDT and CDR2 is SITEND (reference sequence). The CDR3 runs to 15 residues. Incomplete CDR3 DNA: TGTGCCAGCAGGCCCGGGACTGGGGGAAGAGCT. Its translation is CASRPGTGGRA. The whole CDR3 protein reads CASRPGTGGRAEQFF.